The 15 T cell receptor beta chains below come from one sample, sequenced in a study of metastatic and nonmetastatic thyroid tumors. Patients had received no treatment of any kind before thyroid surgery. Using MiXCR, TCRdb reanalyzed the PCR reads. This table has roughly 25,000 clones, about 13% appearing once. Sequencing input: blood. The receptors derive from a female donor with papillary thyroid cancer or a benign thyroid nodule (not recorded which). Some clones in this sample may be carry-over from other donors' samples.

This clone appeared many times. Different DNA sequences within this sample yield the same CDR3. The CDR3, as DNA: TGTGCCAGCAGCCTTCCAAGGACAGGGACCCAACCCCAGCATTTT. Translated, it gives CASSLPRTGTQPQHF. The rearrangement uses TRBV28 and TRBJ1-5; 8 bases are a match to TRBD1. The CDR3 runs 15 residues. Germline CDR1 is MDHEN and CDR2 is SYDVKM. The V gene end was trimmed by 6 bases and the J gene end by 10 bases; junction bases not matched to a gene: 14.

This clone was observed many times. The J gene is TRBJ2-3, the V gene TRBV13; unclear D gene. The CDR3 length is 15 residues. Germline CDR1 reads PRHDT; CDR2 reads FYEKMQ (reference sequence). Trimming shortened V by 2 bases and J by 2 bases, and 11 bases separated the two germline ends. The CDR3 sequence: CASSLLGDNTDTQYF. CDR3 coding DNA: TGTGCCAGCAGCTTACTTGGGGATAACACAGATACGCAGTATTTT.

This chain connects TRBV7-3 to TRBJ2-5; 8 bases align to TRBD2. Germline CDR1 SGHTA, CDR2 FQGTGA. The ends lost 5 bases at V and 5 bases at J; junction bases unmatched: 7. There are 14 residues in the CDR3. CDR3 protein: CASSASTSVETQYF. The CDR3 bases are TGTGCCAGCAGCGCCTCGACTAGCGTGGAGACCCAGTACTTC.

This clone was counted ten times or more. The rearrangement links TRBV7-9 to TRBJ2-1; 9 bases line up with TRBD1. CDR3 size: 14 residues. CDR1 SEHNR and CDR2 FQNEAQ come from the germline V gene (reference sequence). The junction had 5 bases not matched to a gene; V was cut back by 5 bases and J by 6 bases. The CDR3 loop reads CASSLGTGSNEQFF. CDR3 sequence (DNA): TGTGCCAGCAGCCTCGGGACAGGGTCCAATGAGCAGTTCTTC.

At least ten counts were recorded for this clone. This sequence joins TRBV24-1 and TRBJ2-1; 7 nucleotides match TRBD1. Germline trimming cut 1 base from V and 6 bases from J; bases unmatched to any gene: 8. There are 16 residues in the CDR3. The germline CDR1 and CDR2 sequences are KGHDR and SFDVKD. CDR3 sequence reads: CATSDLRDSVSNEQFF. Here the CDR3 DNA reads TGTGCCACCAGTGATTTACGGGACAGTGTGTCCAATGAGCAGTTCTTC.

The table lists this clone with many counts. This chain links TRBV4-2 with TRBJ1-4; 9 nucleotides align to TRBD1. The CDR3 length is 15 residues. Germline loops: CDR1 LGHNA, CDR2 YNFKEQ. After removal of 1 base from V and 7 bases from J, the junction contained 4 bases not matched to a gene. This chain's CDR3 is CASSQGDRDGEKLFF. CDR3 in DNA: TGTGCCAGCAGCCAAGGGGACAGGGATGGTGAAAAACTGTTTTTT.

As to this clone: It may be a read error: a sequence one base away is much more abundant. The CDR3 loop is CAWSVISPRGSYTF. DNA of the CDR3: TGTGCCTGGAGTGTAATTTCTCCTAGAGGTAGCTACACCTTC. The chain has TRBV30 and TRBJ1-2, with no clear D. The V end was cut by 0 bases, the J end by 9 bases, with 17 bases between. CDR1 GTSNPN and CDR2 SVGIG come from the germline V gene (reference sequence). This CDR3 spans 14 amino acids. The full variable domain, its missing parts supplied by reference TRBV30 and TRBJ1-2, is SQTIHQWPATLVQPVGSPLSLECTVEGTSNPNLYWYRQAAGRGLQLLFYSVGIGQISSEVPQNLSASRPQDRQFILSSKKLLLSDSGFYLCAWSVISPRGSYTFGSGTRLTVV.

This clone has just a few counts. This may arise from a read error, as a much more abundant clone is one base away. The chain recombines TRBV5-4 with TRBJ2-4; 11 nucleotides agree with TRBD2. Looked up from germline, CDR1 is SGHNT and CDR2 is YYREEE (reference sequence). The trim removed 0 bases at V and 1 base at J, leaving 18 bases unmatched. The CDR3 sequence is 22 residues long. This chain's CDR3 is CASSLAVAGGPEVGKAKNIQYF. The CDR3 DNA sequence: TGTGCCAGCAGCTTGGCGGTAGCGGGAGGGCCTGAAGTTGGTAAGGCCAAAAACATTCAGTACTTC.

This clone was seen at least ten times. The chain uses TRBV6-1 and TRBJ1-1; D is possibly TRBD1 (5 bases). Germline lookup yields CDR1 MNHNS and CDR2 SASEGT. The CDR3 totals 14 residues. Trimming took 6 bases from V and 4 from J, leaving 15 bases between them. CDR3 nucleotide sequence: TGTGCCAGCAGATCCGGACAAGCAACCACTGAAGCTTTCTTT. Translated, it gives CASRSGQATTEAFF.

This clone was observed many times. V and J are TRBV18 and TRBJ1-6, with no clear D. The CDR3 length is 15 residues. V shed 3 bases and J shed 8 bases, with 14 bases lying between them. Germline lookup yields CDR1 KGHSH and CDR2 LQKENI. CDR3 nucleotides: TGTGCCAGCTCACCGACCTTTGAGGCCGATTCACCCCTCCACTTT. Protein sequence: CASSPTFEADSPLHF.

In its sample, this clone was seen many times. The same CDR3 can be traced to other DNA sequences in this sample. The chain is built from TRBV29-1 and TRBJ2-1; D unclear. Trimming removed 6 bases at V and 7 bases at J, with 16 bases between. This CDR3 has 13 residues. Germline CDR1 SQVTM, CDR2 ANQGSEA. The CDR3 DNA reads TGCAGCGTGGCCTTCGTACCCAGAAATGAGCAGTTCTTC. It yields the protein CSVAFVPRNEQFF.

About this clone: A read error may account for a junction end that differs from germline. This chain uses TRBV2 with TRBJ1-6; a possible D gene is TRBD1 (6 bases). The CDR3 is made up of 14 amino acids. Looked up from germline, CDR1 is SNHLY and CDR2 is FYNNEI. CDR3 amino acids: CASSEQGWSSPLHF. The CDR3 DNA reads as TGTGCCAGCAGTGAGCAGGGGTGGAGTTCACCCCTACACTTT.

There are many counts of this clone. The V and J genes are TRBV6-6 and TRBJ2-6, with D perhaps matching TRBD1 (6 bases). Germline loops: CDR1 MNHNY, CDR2 SVGAGI (reference sequence). Trimming took off 7 bases at V and 2 bases at J, with 24 bases between the two ends. This CDR3 spans 19 amino acids. CDR3 loop: CASTEYGTFEGAGANVLTF. CDR3 nucleotides: TGTGCCAGCACCGAATACGGGACATTCGAGGGGGCTGGGGCCAACGTCCTGACTTTC.

This clone showed up many times. This sample includes further DNA sequences coding for the same CDR3. V and J are TRBV18 and TRBJ1-5, with 7 bases that match TRBD1. V dropped 4 bases and J dropped 2; count of bases not matched to a gene: 2. CDR1 is KGHSH and CDR2 is LQKENI in the germline V gene. This CDR3 contains 14 residues. The CDR3 loop reads CASSLGQGNQPQHF. The DNA of the CDR3 is TGTGCCAGCTCACTAGGACAGGGCAATCAGCCCCAGCATTTT.

There are many counts of this clone. Other DNA sequences in this specimen translate into the identical CDR3. J is TRBJ2-7 and V is TRBV27, with 7 bases matching TRBD2. The germline V gene has CDR1 MNHEY and CDR2 SMNVEV (reference sequence). V lost 5 bases and J lost 5; bases outside the gene matches: 9. The CDR3 extends over 14 amino acids. The CDR3 region is CASSPSGGSDEQYF. Here the CDR3 DNA reads TGTGCCAGCAGTCCCTCGGGGGGTAGCGACGAGCAGTACTTC.